This T cell receptor beta chain came from a study of blood T cells in healthy people across ages. A second PCR of about 6 to 11 cycles used a sample-barcoded 5' primer and a J-beta primer mix. TCRdb reprocessed the 5' RACE reads with MiXCR, giving one entry per CDR3 protein. Among 550,000 to 750,000 distinct CDR3 sequences listed, 21% were seen once. This clonotype occurred a few times. The germline V gene encodes CDR1 SQVTM and CDR2 ANQGSEA. Trimming cost V 1 base and J 5 bases; bases outside gene matches: 7. This CDR3 has 15 amino acids. This sequence was found in a man between 65 and 85 years old in good health. The chain uses TRBV29-1 and TRBJ2-1; 8 bases map to TRBD1. The sample taken for sequencing was blood. The CDR3 protein is CSVEGTGLLNNEQFF. CDR3 DNA: TGCAGCGTTGAAGGGACAGGGCTCCTTAACAATGAGCAGTTCTTC.